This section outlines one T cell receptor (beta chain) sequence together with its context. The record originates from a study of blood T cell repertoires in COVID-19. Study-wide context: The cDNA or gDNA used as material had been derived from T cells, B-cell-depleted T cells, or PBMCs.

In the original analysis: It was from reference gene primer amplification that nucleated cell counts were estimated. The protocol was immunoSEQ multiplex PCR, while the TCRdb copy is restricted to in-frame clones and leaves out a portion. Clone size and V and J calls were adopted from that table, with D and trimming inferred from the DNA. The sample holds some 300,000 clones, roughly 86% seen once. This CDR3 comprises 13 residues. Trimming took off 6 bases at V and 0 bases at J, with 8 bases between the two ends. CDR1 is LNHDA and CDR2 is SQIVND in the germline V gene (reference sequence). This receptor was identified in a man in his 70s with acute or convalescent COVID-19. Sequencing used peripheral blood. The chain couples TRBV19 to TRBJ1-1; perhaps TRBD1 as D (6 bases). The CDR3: CASSRGMNTEAFF. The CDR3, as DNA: TGTGCCAGTAGCAGGGGAATGAACACTGAAGCTTTCTTT.